This entry concerns a single T cell receptor (beta chain). This CDR3 has 12 amino acids. Germline V gene data show CDR1 as SEHNR and CDR2 as FQNEAQ (reference sequence). Trimming stripped 0 bases from V and 6 bases from J, with 5 bases between. TCRdb's copy holds only in-frame clones and misses some; the assay was immunoSEQ multiplex PCR. The top ten hold more than 0.95% of the sample, which has around 2,100,000 clones, just under 95% seen once. The data stem from a study of shared clonotypes between healthy human individuals. CD8 cells regarded as naive lacked CD45RO, were positively chosen for CCR7, and omitted terminally differentiated effector memory CD45RA+ cells.

Sequencing input: naive CD8+ T cells sorted from blood. The source of this sequence is a man younger than 35 in good health. The chain is built from TRBV7-9 and TRBJ1-2; possibly TRBD1 for D (5 bases). The CDR3 DNA is TGTGCCAGCAGCTTAGCGGGGCATGGCTACACCTTC. Translation: CASSLAGHGYTF.